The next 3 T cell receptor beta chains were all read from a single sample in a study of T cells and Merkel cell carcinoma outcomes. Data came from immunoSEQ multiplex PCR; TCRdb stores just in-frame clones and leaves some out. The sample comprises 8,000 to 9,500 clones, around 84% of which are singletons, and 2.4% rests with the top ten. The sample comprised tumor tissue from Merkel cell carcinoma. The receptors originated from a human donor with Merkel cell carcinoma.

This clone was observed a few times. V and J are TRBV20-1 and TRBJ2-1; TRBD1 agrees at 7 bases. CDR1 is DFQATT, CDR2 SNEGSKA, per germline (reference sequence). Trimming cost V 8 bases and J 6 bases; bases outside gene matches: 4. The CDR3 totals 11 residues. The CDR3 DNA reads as TGCAGTTGGAACAGGGGCAATGAGCAGTTCTTC. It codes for CSWNRGNEQFF.

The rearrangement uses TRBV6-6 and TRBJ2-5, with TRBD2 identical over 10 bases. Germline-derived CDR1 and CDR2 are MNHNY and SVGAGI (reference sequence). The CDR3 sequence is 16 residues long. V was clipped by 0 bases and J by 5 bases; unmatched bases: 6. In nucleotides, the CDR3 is TGTGCCAGCAGTTACTCAGCAGCGGGGGGGCCCGAGACCCAGTACTTC. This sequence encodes CASSYSAAGGPETQYF.

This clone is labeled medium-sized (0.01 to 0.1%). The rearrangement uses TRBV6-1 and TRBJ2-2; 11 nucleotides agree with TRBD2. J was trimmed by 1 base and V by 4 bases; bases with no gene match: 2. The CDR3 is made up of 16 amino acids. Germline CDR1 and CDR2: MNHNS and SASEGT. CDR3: CASSGGLAGNTGELFF. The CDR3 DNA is TGTGCCAGCAGTGGAGGACTAGCGGGGAACACCGGGGAGCTGTTTTTT.